This TCR beta chain originates from a study of beta chain features in type 1 diabetes. Every isolated RNA sample was fully reverse transcribed, so sequencing captured expressed TCRB transcripts. Measured with immunoSEQ multiplex PCR; TCRdb has only the in-frame clones, and not every one. The data hold 680,000 or so clones, with roughly 15% observed a single time. Study results and limitations: A moderate, significant TCRB CDR3 shortening appeared in type 1 diabetes across four CD4+ subsets.

The CDR3 totals 13 residues. CDR1 and CDR2 from the germline V gene are MNHNS and SASEGT. Trimming shortened V by 6 bases and J by 4 bases, and 10 bases separated the two germline ends. This clone was counted between two and nine times. Its antigen remains unidentified. This clonotype originated in a man younger than 30 in good health. Input material: naive CD4+ T cells from blood. J is TRBJ1-5 and V is TRBV6-1; D uncertain. The CDR3 loop is CASSPEPNQPQHF. DNA of the CDR3: TGTGCCAGCAGCCCAGAACCTAATCAGCCCCAGCATTTT.